This T cell receptor beta chain stems from a study of blood T cell repertoires in COVID-19. Study context: Spain, Italy and the United States supplied samples that represented acute and convalescent COVID-19.

Sequenced by immunoSEQ multiplex PCR; TCRdb stores in-frame clones only, minus some. The data show 55,000 to 70,000 clones, about 79% seen once. Germline V gene sequence: CDR1 SGHKS, CDR2 YYEKEE (reference sequence). The CDR3 runs 14 residues. The ends were cut back, 6 bases at V and 0 bases at J, with 13 bases in the middle. This clonotype was sampled from a human donor in a cohort sampled during active COVID-19. The specimen was peripheral blood. The chain recombines TRBV5-5 with TRBJ2-7, with D tentatively TRBD2 (5 bases). In nucleotides, the CDR3 is TGTGCCAGCAACATAGGACTCAGCTCCTACGAGCAGTACTTC. This codes for CASNIGLSSYEQYF.